A single sample gave rise to the 12 T cell receptor beta chains below, sequenced in a study of shared clonotypes between healthy human individuals. The method was immunoSEQ multiplex PCR; TCRdb's version includes in-frame clones alone and lacks a portion of them. The data contain about 2 million clones, just under 95% of them singletons. Selected positively for CCR7 and CD45RO-negative, naive CD8 cells excluded terminally differentiated effector memory CD45RA+ cells. The sequenced material came from naive CD8+ T cells sorted from blood. These receptors were taken from a man between 18 and 29 years old in good health.

This clone was seen once. The chain has TRBV5-6 and TRBJ2-3, with unresolved D. The CDR3 consists of 15 residues. V lost 2 bases and J lost 3, with 13 bases in between. Germline CDR1 is SGHDT and CDR2 is YYEEEE. The CDR3 region is CASSLDSVRTDTQYF. CDR3 nucleotides: TGTGCCAGCAGCTTAGACTCAGTTCGTACAGATACGCAGTATTTT.

This rearrangement joins TRBV6-5 to TRBJ2-3, with a tentative D call TRBD2 (6 bases). The germline gives CDR1 MNHEY, CDR2 SVGAGI. This CDR3 is 16 amino acids long. V shed 4 bases and J shed 3 bases, with 17 bases lying between them. The CDR3 region is CASSSTPVGGTDTQYF. The CDR3 region has the DNA TGTGCCAGCAGTTCCACGCCGGTGGGGGGTACAGATACGCAGTATTTT.

As to this clone: An end of the junction does not agree with germline; a read error may underlie this. V and J are TRBV4-1 and TRBJ2-7; maybe TRBD2 (5 bases). Germline values: CDR1 MGHRA, CDR2 YSYEKL. This CDR3 spans 12 amino acids. CDR3 residues: CASSQDGRPQDF. Written as DNA, the CDR3 is TGCGCCAGCAGCCAAGATGGGAGACCTCAGGACTTC.

This rearrangement joins TRBV4-1 to TRBJ1-1, with 8 bases matching TRBD1. Germline assignment: CDR1 MGHRA and CDR2 YSYEKL. V was pared by 5 bases and J by 7 bases, with 6 bases of the junction left unmatched. CDR3 length: 13 amino acids. The CDR3 nucleotides are TGCGCCAGCAGCTATGGACAGGGTGGTGAAGCTTTCTTT. Protein product: CASSYGQGGEAFF.

This chain connects TRBV2 to TRBJ2-5, with D tentatively TRBD1 or TRBD2 (6 bases each). The V and J ends lost 6 bases and 5 bases respectively, with 22 bases between them. CDR3 size: 16 residues. The germline V gene encodes CDR1 SNHLY and CDR2 FYNNEI. CDR3 DNA sequence: TGTGCCAGCAGACAAACGGGGGCGATCGGTGAGGAGACCCAGTACTTC. As protein: CASRQTGAIGEETQYF. The complete variable domain, with remaining parts taken from reference TRBV2 and TRBJ2-5, reads EPEVTQTPSHQVTQMGQEVILRCVPISNHLYFYWYRQILGQKVEFLVSFYNNEISEKSEIFDDQFSVERPDGSNFTLKIRSTKLEDSAMYFCASRQTGAIGEETQYFGPGTRLLVL.

This sequence joins TRBV5-6 and TRBJ2-1, with 10 bases fitting TRBD1. With 7 bases clipped from V and 5 bases from J, the junction kept 12 bases outside the gene matches. This CDR3 comprises 16 residues. Germline-derived CDR1 and CDR2 are SGHDT and YYEEEE. The CDR3 loop is CASFKSGTGVDNEQFF. Written as DNA, the CDR3 is TGTGCCAGCTTCAAGTCCGGGACAGGGGTCGACAATGAGCAGTTCTTC.

V is TRBV6-5 and J is TRBJ2-1; perhaps TRBD2 as D (6 bases). Germline V gene data show CDR1 as MNHEY and CDR2 as SVGAGI. CDR3 length equals 16 residues. The ends were cut back, 4 bases at V and 12 bases at J, with 25 bases in the middle. The CDR3 DNA follows: TGTGCCAGCAGTTCCGATGTCCCGGGACCTAGCGAGGGGCAGTTCTTC. It encodes CASSSDVPGPSEGQFF.

This chain's CDR3 is CASSEWLADKNTQETQYF. The CDR3 DNA sequence: TGTGCCAGCAGTGAATGGCTAGCGGATAAGAATACGCAAGAGACCCAGTACTTC. This chain joins TRBV6-1 and TRBJ2-5; 7 bases fit TRBD2. V shed 2 bases, J shed 2 bases, and the junction held 14 bases outside the gene matches. Germline CDR1 is MNHNS and CDR2 is SASEGT. This CDR3 has 18 residues.

This clone was detected only once. This chain joins TRBV7-8 and TRBJ2-5; D uncertain. The CDR3 totals 11 residues. The V end lost 1 base, the J end lost 9 bases, and 6 bases lay between the germline ends. Germline loops: CDR1 SGHVS, CDR2 FQNEAQ. The CDR3 DNA reads as TGTGCCAGCAGCTTAGGGGCGGCCCAGTACTTC. This gives the protein CASSLGAAQYF.

The rearrangement joins TRBV27 to TRBJ2-1, with a possible D match to TRBD2 (5 bases). The CDR3 is 17 residues long. V was pared by 5 bases and J by 2 bases, with 19 bases between. CDR1 is MNHEY and CDR2 is SMNVEV in the germline V gene (reference sequence). The DNA for the CDR3 is TGTGCCAGCAGTCTCCACCTCGGACTTAGCCCCTACAATGAGCAGTTCTTC. Residues: CASSLHLGLSPYNEQFF.

The chain carries TRBV6-5 and TRBJ2-7, with 9 bases that match TRBD2. CDR1 is MNHEY, CDR2 SVGAGI, per germline. This CDR3 is 14 amino acids long. Trimming removed 7 bases from V and 4 bases from J; junction bases left unmatched: 8. CDR3 DNA: TGTGCCAGCAAGGGGGTAGCGGGAGCGTACGAGCAGTACTTC. Translating gives CASKGVAGAYEQYF.

The gene calls are TRBV27 and TRBJ2-7; the match to TRBD1 covers 8 bases. The CDR3 covers 14 residues. CDR1 is MNHEY, CDR2 SMNVEV, per germline (reference sequence). Unmatched junction bases numbered 6, after V lost 5 bases and J lost 3 bases. The CDR3 DNA reads as TGTGCCAGCAGTCCGACAGGGGTTTTCTACGAGCAGTACTTC. The encoded protein is CASSPTGVFYEQYF.